Listed below are T cell receptor beta chains from one sample, sequenced in a study of shared clonotypes between healthy human individuals. Clones were read by immunoSEQ multiplex PCR, and TCRdb kept only the in-frame ones, dropping some. The table has about 1.5 million clones, approximately 96% seen once. Sequencing was done on a sample of naive CD4+ T cells sorted from blood. The source is a man aged 30 to 39 in good health. Both conserved end residues are part of each CDR3. The D gene is left open where the match is weak. Size is stated for part of the rows, as once, few or many counts, or as a class when the clone is expanded.

j_call	d_call	clone_size	v_call	cdr3_aa	cdr3_nt
TRBJ2-1	-	-	TRBV6-1	CASSESPGGAYEQFF	TGTGCCAGCAGTGAATCCCCTGGTGGGGCCTATGAGCAGTTCTTC
TRBJ1-2	TRBD1	-	TRBV27	CASSRGDRVKGYTF	TGTGCCAGCAGTAGGGGTGACAGGGTAAAAGGCTACACCTTC
TRBJ2-1	TRBD2	-	TRBV5-1	CASGLAGAINEQFF	TGCGCCAGCGGACTAGCGGGAGCCATCAATGAGCAGTTCTTC
TRBJ2-1	TRBD2	-	TRBV7-9	CASSPPTSGTFNEQFF	TGTGCCAGCAGCCCGCCAACTAGCGGGACCTTCAATGAGCAGTTCTTC
TRBJ2-7	-	-	TRBV6-5	CASSSQRSSYEQYF	TGTGCCAGCAGTTCGCAGCGGAGCTCCTACGAGCAGTACTTC
TRBJ2-5	TRBD2	-	TRBV7-6	CASSLPTSGKIQETQYF	TGTGCCAGCAGCTTACCGACTAGCGGAAAAATACAAGAGACCCAGTACTTC
TRBJ2-7	TRBD1	-	TRBV29-1	CSVESLQGAYEQYF	TGCAGCGTTGAGTCCTTACAGGGGGCCTACGAGCAGTACTTC
TRBJ1-2	TRBD1	-	TRBV10-1	CASSESRQGPLGYTF	TGCGCCAGCAGTGAGTCCCGACAGGGACCCCTAGGCTACACCTTC
TRBJ2-3	-	-	TRBV5-4	CASSSRGGGWTDTQYF	TGTGCCAGCAGCTCACGGGGAGGGGGCTGGACAGATACGCAGTATTTT
TRBJ1-2	-	-	TRBV5-4	CASSLWAAQNYGYTF	TGTGCCAGCAGCTTGTGGGCAGCCCAAAACTATGGCTACACCTTC
TRBJ2-5	TRBD2	-	TRBV7-9	CASSQLAGGVGETQYF	TGTGCCAGCAGCCAGTTAGCGGGAGGGGTCGGAGAGACCCAGTACTTC
TRBJ2-1	-	-	TRBV28	CASSLGSLLSYNEQFF	TGTGCCAGCAGTTTGGGTTCTCTCCTATCCTACAATGAGCAGTTCTTC
TRBJ2-3	-	-	TRBV7-2	CASSLNRLPDTQYF	TGTGCCAGCAGCTTGAACAGACTCCCAGATACGCAGTATTTT
TRBJ1-5	TRBD1	-	TRBV28	CASTHGDSLVQPQHF	TGTGCCAGCACCCATGGGGACAGCCTCGTTCAGCCCCAGCATTTT
TRBJ2-7	TRBD2	-	TRBV14	CASSRATSGPYEQYF	TGTGCCAGCAGCCGGGCGACTAGCGGGCCCTACGAGCAGTACTTC
TRBJ2-3	TRBD2	-	TRBV7-9	CASSPLEVLAAHTDTQYF	TGTGCCAGCAGCCCCCTCGAGGTACTAGCGGCTCACACAGATACGCAGTATTTT
TRBJ1-1	-	-	TRBV28	CASSLGVRTEAFF	TGTGCCAGCAGTTTAGGGGTTAGGACTGAAGCTTTCTTT
TRBJ1-4	TRBD1	once	TRBV18	CASSPRRQGGEKLFF	TGTGCCAGCTCACCACGACGACAGGGGGGAGAAAAACTGTTTTTT
TRBJ2-1	-	-	TRBV7-8	CASSLFRRGSSYNEQFF	TGTGCCAGCAGCTTATTTCGGCGGGGATCCTCCTACAATGAGCAGTTCTTC
TRBJ2-6	-	once	TRBV29-1	CSVEGTESSGANVLTF	TGCAGCGTTGAAGGGACGGAGAGCTCTGGGGCCAACGTCCTGACTTTC
TRBJ2-3	TRBD2	once	TRBV18	CASSPLAGGPADTQYF	TGTGCCAGCTCACCTCTAGCGGGAGGGCCGGCAGATACGCAGTATTTT
TRBJ2-7	-	-	TRBV30	CAWRGPGERLYEQYF	TGTGCCTGGAGGGGGCCCGGCGAGCGGCTATACGAGCAGTACTTC
TRBJ2-5	-	few	TRBV6-5	CASSSRTWQETQYF	TGTGCCAGCAGTTCCCGGACTTGGCAAGAGACCCAGTACTTC
TRBJ2-5	-	-	TRBV19	CSTKGIGETQYF	TGTTCAACGAAGGGAATTGGGGAGACCCAGTACTTC
TRBJ2-5	-	-	TRBV11-2	CASSHPTGNFFETQYF	TGTGCCAGCAGCCATCCGACGGGAAACTTCTTTGAGACCCAGTACTTC
TRBJ2-2	TRBD2	-	TRBV7-8	CASRGTRGNTGELFF	TGTGCCAGCAGGGGGACTAGAGGGAACACCGGGGAGCTGTTTTTT
TRBJ2-1	-	-	TRBV4-3	CASSLNNEQFF	TGCGCCAGCAGCCTAAACAATGAGCAGTTCTTC
TRBJ2-1	TRBD2	-	TRBV28	CASSLTSGRYEQFF	TGTGCCAGCTCCTTAACTAGCGGGAGATATGAGCAGTTCTTC
TRBJ2-3	-	-	TRBV4-1	CASSQNPGPGPDTQYF	TGCGCCAGCAGCCAGAACCCGGGCCCGGGGCCAGATACGCAGTATTTT
TRBJ1-5	-	-	TRBV6-6	CASNGGDDSNQPQHF	TGTGCCAGCAACGGCGGAGATGATAGCAATCAGCCCCAGCATTTT